What follows is one T cell receptor beta chain and its context. The antigen this receptor binds is unknown. Base qualities are not recorded, but no much larger clone differs from it by a single base. These data are taken from a study of blood T cell repertoires in COVID-19 (dated by TCRdb to the early 2020s). For context, the study as a whole: Collaborator samples came from the United States, Italy and Spain and covered acute and convalescent phases of COVID-19. The prospective study material was composed of cDNA or gDNA derived from T cells, B-cell-depleted T cells, or PBMCs. The sample metadata nearly always contained a de-identified subject ID, COVID-19 status, age in years and sex. The dataset comprised deeply sampled blood TCRbeta repertoires from subjects exposed to, actively infected with, or recovered from COVID-19. Where available, HLA class I and class II types were obtained from metadata supplied by the sample provider rather than from assay-based typing. The samples were drawn from the first 160 participants of the ongoing ImmuneRACE study and from under 1,500 subjects provided by 6 global collaborators. The repertoires were released in a freely available public database meant as a resource for research on the immune response to SARS-CoV-2.

TCRbeta CDR3 regions were amplified from genomic DNA using the immunoSEQ Assay, a bias-controlled multiplex PCR. As for the original processing: Within the assay, amplification of reference gene primers was used to estimate how many nucleated cells each sample contained. Sequence reads were collapsed and filtered to measure the absolute abundance of every unique TCRbeta CDR3 rearrangement. For each sample, productive Simpson clonality was calculated as the square root of Simpson's diversity index over productive rearrangements. Not all clones reach the TCRdb copy of this immuneACCESS table, which keeps in-frame sequences only. Checked studies attribute under half of the gap to unresolved V genes and leave the rest unexplained. Clone size and V and J calls were adopted from that table, with D and trimming inferred from the DNA. This sample gives approximately 180,000 clones in total; about nine tenths of them show up just once. The biggest ten clones account for roughly 1.5% of the sample.

Points the paper makes about the study in general: The quantity of clinical and demographic metadata differed by source and by participant and was supplied without curation.

Whole blood was collected in K2EDTA tubes by collaborating institutions according to the institutions' own protocols. Collaborator samples were shipped for TCRbeta analysis as frozen whole blood, isolated PBMCs, or DNA extracted from either sample type. V is reduced by 5 bases and J by 0 bases, leaving a spacing of 7 bases between them. The CDR1 and CDR2 encoded by the germline V gene are WSHSY and SAAADI. The CDR3, cysteine through phenylalanine, is 13 amino acids long. Solely the CDR3 DNA is kept, with 39 bases framed from the first base. Sample: peripheral blood. The sequence links TRBV10-2 to TRBJ1-2, with an unclear D gene assignment. The source is a woman between 50 and 59 years old with acute or convalescent COVID-19. The sequence in DNA is TGCGCCAGCAGTCACACCTCTAACTATGGCTACACCTTC. It encodes CASSHTSNYGYTF.